Below, one TCR beta chain is given with its context. Its cognate antigen is unknown. The CDR3 covers 12 residues. Germline lookup yields CDR1 SGDLS and CDR2 YYNGEE. The junction had 2 bases not matched to a gene; V was cut back by 3 bases and J by 8 bases. Clones were read by immunoSEQ multiplex PCR, and TCRdb kept only the in-frame ones, dropping some. The sample lists 100,000 to 150,000 clones; 75% to 90% were seen once. This sample is drawn from a study of T cell responses to AZD1222 COVID-19 vaccine. General study findings and limits: White British people made up most donors, females outnumbered males, and clonal diversity was possibly underestimated. Of the AZD1222 recipients, only 5 or 6 were seropositive at baseline.

The sample in question was peripheral blood, obtained on day 0 of AZD1222 vaccination. The TCR comes from an adult in good health. This chain joins TRBV9 and TRBJ2-3; 8 nucleotides match TRBD2. The CDR3 region has the DNA TGTGCCAGCAGCGGCCGGGAGGGTACGCAGTATTTT. It translates to CASSGREGTQYF.